The text below deals with one TCR beta chain. Between the trimmed V and J ends, which lost 5 bases and 0 bases, there was a span of 11 bases. Germline-derived CDR1 and CDR2 are LGHNT and FRNRAP. The CDR3 covers 15 residues. The sample comes from a study of blood T cell repertoires in COVID-19. Clones were sequenced by immunoSEQ multiplex PCR, and TCRdb holds only the in-frame ones, with some missing. The sample lists 450,000 to 500,000 clones; approximately 85% were seen once. The sequence was obtained from a human donor in a cohort sampled during active COVID-19. The specimen sequenced was peripheral blood. The chain couples TRBV12-5 to TRBJ2-4; perhaps TRBD1 as D (5 bases). The CDR3: CASGLDTIAKNIQYF. In DNA form, the CDR3 reads TGTGCTAGTGGTCTGGACACTATAGCCAAAAACATTCAGTACTTC.